A selection of T cell receptor beta chains follows, all from one sample in a study of post-analysis software for immune sequencing data. In TCRdb, the PCR reads were re-called with MiXCR into one record per CDR3 protein. The data show approximately 440,000 distinct CDR3 sequences, with around 40% seen just once and 12% held by the top ten. Sequences were obtained from blood. Receptors were obtained from a girl aged 5-17 years with multiple sclerosis. Each CDR3 is given with its conserved first and last residue. D genes are given only for firm matches. The size entry is marked missing in some rows and otherwise reads once, few, many or a size class.

cdr3_aa cdr3_nt clone_size j_call v_call d_call
CASSGRQYNEQFF TGTGCCAGCAGCGGGCGACAATACAATGAGCAGTTCTTC few TRBJ2-1 TRBV9 -
CASSVGIYGYTF TGTGCCAGCAGCGTCGGCATCTATGGCTACACCTTC - TRBJ1-2 TRBV9 -
CATGTGQTYEQYF TGTGCCACTGGGACAGGGCAGACCTACGAGCAGTACTTC - TRBJ2-7 TRBV28 TRBD1
CASSLSTRGRALRVSGYTF TGTGCCAGCAGTTTATCCACCCGGGGCAGGGCGCTCCGAGTGTCCGGCTACACCTTC - TRBJ1-2 TRBV28 -
CSVDPGGSRNTIYF TGCAGCGTTGACCCAGGGGGTAGTAGAAACACCATATATTTT - TRBJ1-3 TRBV29-1 TRBD1
CSAYFQGAINDEQYF TGCAGTGCTTACTTCCAGGGGGCAATAAACGACGAGCAGTACTTC - TRBJ2-7 TRBV20-1 TRBD1
CSARVPQVTTEAFF TGCAGTGCTAGAGTCCCGCAGGTTACCACTGAAGCTTTCTTT - TRBJ1-1 TRBV20-1 -
CASGTQRAWNTGELFF TGCGCCAGCGGAACCCAGAGGGCGTGGAACACCGGGGAGCTGTTTTTT - TRBJ2-2 TRBV5-1 -
CSARDRGFRDGQETQYF TGCAGTGCTAGAGATCGGGGATTCAGGGATGGGCAGGAGACCCAGTACTTC few TRBJ2-5 TRBV20-1 -
CASSQDTHRSTDTQYF TGCGCCAGCAGCCAAGATACCCACAGGAGCACAGATACGCAGTATTTT - TRBJ2-3 TRBV4-3 -
CSVEPTRRDEQFF TGCAGCGTCGAACCAACTAGGCGAGATGAGCAGTTCTTC - TRBJ2-1 TRBV29-1 -
CAISESLGKNTEAFF TGTGCCATCAGTGAGTCCTTGGGAAAGAACACTGAAGCTTTCTTT - TRBJ1-1 TRBV10-3 -
CASELAGGPQETQYF TGTGCCAGCGAGTTAGCGGGAGGACCACAAGAGACCCAGTACTTC - TRBJ2-5 TRBV3-1 TRBD2
CASSLASQHYGYTF TGTGCCAGCAGCTTAGCTTCCCAACACTATGGCTACACCTTC - TRBJ1-2 TRBV13 -
CSATPVSTDTQYF TGCAGTGCGACCCCCGTTAGCACAGATACGCAGTATTTT - TRBJ2-3 TRBV20-1 -
CASSSTPGRAQETQYF TGTGCCAGCAGTTCCACCCCCGGGAGAGCACAAGAGACCCAGTACTTC few TRBJ2-5 TRBV28 -
CASSESDTGIDTQYF TGTGCCAGCAGTGAATCCGACACAGGGATAGATACGCAGTATTTT - TRBJ2-3 TRBV25-1 -
CASSEGLAGGGTSTDTQYF TGTGCCAGCAGCGAGGGACTAGCGGGAGGAGGTACTAGCACAGATACGCAGTATTTT - TRBJ2-3 TRBV3-1 TRBD2
CASSFPGLGFEQYF TGTGCCAGCAGCTTTCCCGGCCTGGGGTTCGAGCAGTACTTC few TRBJ2-7 TRBV7-2 -
CASSGPAWELFF TGTGCCAGCAGTGGGCCCGCATGGGAGCTGTTTTTT - TRBJ2-2 TRBV2 -
CASSLSLADYNEQFF TGCGCCAGCAGCCTTTCTCTAGCGGATTACAATGAGCAGTTCTTC few TRBJ2-1 TRBV5-1 TRBD2
CASSDGRRYEQYF TGTGCCAGCAGTGACGGACGGCGATACGAGCAGTACTTC - TRBJ2-7 TRBV6-1 -
CASSYGINQPQHF TGCGCCAGCAGCTACGGAATCAATCAACCCCAGCATTTT once TRBJ1-5 TRBV5-1 -
CASSRQGFYNEQFF TGTGCCAGCAGTAGACAGGGATTCTACAATGAGCAGTTCTTC - TRBJ2-1 TRBV6-5 TRBD1
CSARVADNEQFF TGCAGTGCTAGAGTAGCGGACAATGAGCAGTTCTTC few TRBJ2-1 TRBV20-1 -
CASRRGLGSYEQYF TGTGCCAGCAGACGCGGACTAGGATCCTACGAGCAGTACTTC - TRBJ2-7 TRBV7-2 TRBD2
CSVEDRWEQGAGNEQYF TGCAGCGTTGAAGATCGGTGGGAACAGGGGGCTGGGAATGAGCAGTACTTC - TRBJ2-5 TRBV29-1 TRBD1
CASRGVAGGLYNEQFF TGTGCCAGCCGTGGCGTAGCGGGAGGATTATACAATGAGCAGTTCTTC - TRBJ2-1 TRBV6-2/TRBV6-3 TRBD2
CAISEIDRVKHF TGTGCCATCAGTGAGATAGACAGGGTAAAGCATTTT - TRBJ1-5 TRBV10-3 TRBD1
CASSELGGLAKNIQYF TGTGCCAGCAGTGAATTGGGGGGGTTGGCCAAAAACATTCAGTACTTC - TRBJ2-4 TRBV2 TRBD2
CASSTWDSSGGEQYF TGTGCCAGCAGCACCTGGGACAGCTCAGGGGGGGAGCAGTACTTC few TRBJ2-4 TRBV9 -
CASSLAGTTYEQYF TGTGCCAGCAGTTTAGCCGGGACAACCTACGAGCAGTACTTC few TRBJ2-7 TRBV28 -
CSARVPRSSGKNIQYF TGCAGTGCTAGAGTTCCCAGGAGTAGCGGAAAAAACATTCAGTACTTC - TRBJ2-4 TRBV20-1 -